The 20 T cell receptor beta chains reported below all come from one sample, sequenced in a study of blood T cells in healthy people across ages. A second PCR of roughly 7 to 11 cycles used a sample-barcoded 5' primer and a J-beta primer mix. TCRdb ran MiXCR on the 5' RACE reads and lists one entry per CDR3 protein. The sample holds 1 million to 1.2 million distinct CDR3 sequences; around two fifths are singletons and the top ten take about an eighth. Source material: blood. Every receptor here comes from a young man in good health.

The genes are TRBV12-3 or TRBV12-4 and TRBJ2-7; 13 bases match TRBD2. Unmatched junction bases numbered 4, after V lost 5 bases and J lost 9 bases. The CDR3 extends over 13 amino acids. CDR3 in DNA: TGTGCCAGCAGTAGACTAGCGGGGGGACGGCAGTACTTC. Translation gives CASSRLAGGRQYF.

This clonotype was picked up a small number of times. This chain uses TRBV2 with TRBJ2-3, with 8 bases that match TRBD1. This CDR3 is 15 amino acids long. CDR1 and CDR2 from the germline V gene are SNHLY and FYNNEI. Trimming removed 4 bases from V and 4 bases from J; junction bases left unmatched: 7. CDR3 loop: CASSADHRGSDTQYF. The CDR3 DNA is TGTGCCAGCAGTGCGGATCACAGGGGGTCAGATACGCAGTATTTT.

This clonotype was seen just once. The chain employs TRBV20-1 and TRBJ2-5; the match to TRBD1 covers 8 bases. Germline CDR1 and CDR2: DFQATT and SNEGSKA (reference sequence). The CDR3 has 15 amino acids. Losses at the gene ends were 0 bases for V and 5 bases for J; bases not matched to a gene: 8. CDR3 region: CSARDARGLGETQYF. In DNA, the CDR3 is TGCAGTGCTAGAGACGCCAGGGGGCTTGGGGAGACCCAGTACTTC.

This clonotype has more than one count but fewer than ten. The V gene is TRBV20-1, the J gene TRBJ1-5; D is possibly TRBD1 (6 bases). The CDR3 is 21 residues long. V was pared by 4 bases and J by 0 bases, with 31 bases between. Germline CDR1 and CDR2: DFQATT and SNEGSKA (reference sequence). CDR3 sequence: CSATIPLGGDHATYSNQPQHF. For the CDR3, the DNA is TGCAGTGCTACTATCCCCTTAGGGGGGGACCATGCAACTTATAGCAATCAGCCCCAGCATTTT.

This chain joins TRBV27 and TRBJ1-5, with 11 bases that match TRBD1. Germline lookup yields CDR1 MNHEY and CDR2 SMNVEV (reference sequence). This CDR3 comprises 16 residues. The V and J ends lost 2 bases and 5 bases, in that order; junction bases with no gene match: 5. This CDR3 is CASSLSRTGGDQPQHF. The CDR3 bases are TGTGCCAGCAGTTTAAGCAGGACAGGGGGCGATCAGCCCCAGCATTTT.

This clonotype was counted a few times. The V gene is TRBV5-6, the J gene TRBJ1-1, with 8 bases lining up with TRBD1. Germline V CDR1 and CDR2: SGHDT, YYEEEE. The J segment lost 0 bases and the V segment lost 4 bases, leaving 8 bases of the junction unmatched. This CDR3 contains 16 residues. The CDR3 DNA reads TGTGCCAGCAGCCCTGATCCGGGACAGGTGAACACTGAAGCTTTCTTT. This translates into CASSPDPGQVNTEAFF.

This clonotype was seen only once. The chain combines TRBV4-1 with TRBJ2-1; 9 bases agree with TRBD2. The end of the DNA is better explained by TRBJ2-7, so the J call may be wrong. The CDR3 has 19 residues. The V gene's germline CDR1 is MGHRA and CDR2 YSYEKL. The CDR3 region is CASSQVNLERGVTYNEQYF. Written as DNA, the CDR3 is TGCGCCAGCAGCCAAGTCAATTTGGAGCGGGGGGTCACCTACAATGAGCAGTACTTC.

This clonotype has more than one count but fewer than ten. The CDR3 region is CASSYSGLSGGYTF. The DNA for the CDR3 is TGTGCCAGCAGTTACTCGGGTTTGTCGGGTGGCTACACCTTC. J is TRBJ1-2 and V is TRBV6-6; D is undetermined. V lost 0 bases, J lost 7 bases, and 12 bases lay in between. CDR3 length equals 14 residues. In germline, CDR1 is MNHNY, CDR2 SVGAGI (reference sequence).

The chain is built from TRBV4-3 and TRBJ2-2; possible D gene TRBD1, 6 bases. The CDR3 covers 17 residues. The V gene lost 0 bases and the J gene lost 3 bases, with 14 bases spanning the gap. CDR1 LGHNA and CDR2 YSLEER come from the germline V gene. The CDR3: CASSQDPSGTYTGELFF. The CDR3 DNA reads TGCGCCAGCAGCCAAGATCCTTCCGGGACATACACCGGGGAGCTGTTTTTT.

The rearrangement joins TRBV12-5 to TRBJ2-1; 7 bases align to TRBD1. V lost 1 base to trimming and J lost 5 bases; unmatched junction nucleotides: 5. The length of the CDR3 is 15 residues. Germline CDR1 and CDR2: LGHNT and FRNRAP. CDR3 coding DNA: TGTGCTAGTGGTTTGGCTACAGGGGAGAACAATGAGCAGTTCTTC. This sequence encodes CASGLATGENNEQFF.

J is TRBJ2-2 and V is TRBV6-2 or TRBV6-3; D call uncertain. Germline CDR1 is MNHEY and CDR2 is SVGEGT. The CDR3 has 13 amino acids. Trimming stripped 1 base from V and 2 bases from J, with 2 bases between. The CDR3 DNA reads as TGTGCCAGCAGTTACTTTAACACCGGGGAGCTGTTTTTT. This sequence encodes CASSYFNTGELFF.

The rearrangement links TRBV4-2 to TRBJ1-3; D ambiguous. This CDR3 spans 15 amino acids. The ends were cut back, 0 bases at V and 3 bases at J, with 9 bases in the middle. From germline, CDR1 is LGHNA and CDR2 YNFKEQ. The CDR3 is CASSQEGGYGNTIYF. CDR3 nucleotide sequence: TGTGCCAGCAGCCAAGAGGGCGGGTATGGAAACACCATATATTTT.

This clonotype was found a few times. The chain employs TRBV10-3 and TRBJ2-3; D is undetermined. The germline gives CDR1 ENHRY, CDR2 SYGVKD. V was shortened by 7 bases and J by 2 bases, with 4 bases between the two germline ends. The length of the CDR3 is 11 residues. The CDR3 sequence is CAIKVTDTQYF. Here the CDR3 DNA reads TGTGCCATCAAGGTCACAGATACGCAGTATTTT.

On this clonotype: A single base separates this from a much larger clone, so it may be a read error. V is TRBV5-1 and J is TRBJ2-1; no reliable D call. The end of the DNA aligns better with TRBJ2-7, so the J call may be wrong. The germline V gene encodes CDR1 SGHRS and CDR2 YFSETQ. The CDR3 loop spans 18 amino acids. Here the CDR3 reads CASSLYESTQLKYNEQYF. The DNA for the CDR3 is TGCGCCAGCAGCTTGTACGAGAGCACGCAGCTAAAATACAATGAGCAGTACTTC.

V and J are TRBV12-3 or TRBV12-4 and TRBJ1-2; 10 bases line up with TRBD1. The CDR3 is 15 residues long. The J segment lost 5 bases and the V segment lost 6 bases, leaving 9 bases of the junction unmatched. The CDR3 reads CASSVGGQGLYGYTF. Here the CDR3 DNA reads TGTGCCAGCAGCGTTGGGGGACAGGGGTTATATGGCTACACCTTC.

J is TRBJ1-1 and V is TRBV20-1, with D uncertain. Germline loops: CDR1 DFQATT, CDR2 SNEGSKA (reference sequence). The CDR3 is 14 amino acids. The V end lost 0 bases, the J end lost 3 bases, and 11 bases lay between the germline ends. The CDR3: CSAREASRDTEAFF. Here the CDR3 DNA reads TGCAGTGCTAGAGAAGCGTCGAGGGACACTGAAGCTTTCTTT.

The chain carries TRBV4-3 and TRBJ2-7; D remains ambiguous. Germline V gene lookup returns CDR1 LGHNA and CDR2 YSLEER. The CDR3 consists of 14 residues. The V and J ends lost 0 bases and 6 bases respectively, with 12 bases between them. CDR3 nucleotide sequence: TGCGCCAGCAGCCAAGAACACTCCGCACGCGAGCAGTACTTC. This sequence encodes CASSQEHSAREQYF.

The chain is built from TRBV10-3 and TRBJ2-1; TRBD2 aligns across 10 bases. CDR1 is ENHRY and CDR2 is SYGVKD in the germline V gene. The CDR3 sequence is 17 residues long. Losses at the gene ends were 0 bases for V and 4 bases for J; bases not matched to a gene: 6. The CDR3, as DNA: TGTGCCATCAGTGAGTCGGGTAGCGGGGGGTATTACAATGAGCAGTTCTTC. It encodes CAISESGSGGYYNEQFF.

This sequence joins TRBV20-1 and TRBJ1-2, with 8 bases that match TRBD1. CDR3 length: 14 amino acids. J gave up 4 bases and V 3 bases, and 7 bases lay outside the gene matches. Per germline, CDR1 DFQATT and CDR2 SNEGSKA (reference sequence). This CDR3 reads CSARPPGQVYGYTF. CDR3 nucleotides: TGCAGTGCTAGGCCCCCGGGACAGGTCTATGGCTACACCTTC.

Details on this clonotype: The junction differs from germline at one of its ends, possibly a read error. The chain carries TRBV27 and TRBJ1-6; D may be TRBD1 (5 bases). The CDR3 length is 17 residues. Germline lookup yields CDR1 MNHEY and CDR2 SMNVEV (reference sequence). The CDR3 loop reads CASSSSGRGSYNSPPHF. In nucleotides, the CDR3 is TGTGCCAGCAGTTCTTCCGGACGGGGCAGCTATAATTCACCCCCCCACTTT.